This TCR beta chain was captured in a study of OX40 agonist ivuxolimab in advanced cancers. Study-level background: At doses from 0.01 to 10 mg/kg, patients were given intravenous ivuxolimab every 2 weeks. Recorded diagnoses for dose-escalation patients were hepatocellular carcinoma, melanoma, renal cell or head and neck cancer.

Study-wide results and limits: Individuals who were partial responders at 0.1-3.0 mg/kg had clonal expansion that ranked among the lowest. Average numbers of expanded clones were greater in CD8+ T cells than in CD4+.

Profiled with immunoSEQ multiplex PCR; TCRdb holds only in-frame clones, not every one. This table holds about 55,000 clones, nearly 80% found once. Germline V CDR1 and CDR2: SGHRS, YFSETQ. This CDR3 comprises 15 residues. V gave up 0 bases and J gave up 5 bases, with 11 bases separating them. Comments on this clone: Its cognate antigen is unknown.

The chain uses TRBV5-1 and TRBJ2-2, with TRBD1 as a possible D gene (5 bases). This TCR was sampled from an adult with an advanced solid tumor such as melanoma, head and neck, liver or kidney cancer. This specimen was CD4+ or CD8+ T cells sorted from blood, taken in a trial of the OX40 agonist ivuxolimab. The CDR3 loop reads CASSLATDSTGELFF. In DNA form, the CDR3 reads TGCGCCAGCAGCTTGGCAACCGACAGTACCGGGGAGCTGTTTTTT.